The clone carrying this T cell receptor beta chain was found once. Its antigen remains unidentified. CDR3 length: 15 amino acids. Deletions cut 5 bases from V and 5 bases from J, with 19 bases between. Per germline, CDR1 SGHRS and CDR2 YFSETQ. With 60 Vbeta and 13 Jbeta primers, the PCR was carried out. Produced via immunoSEQ multiplex PCR; TCRdb's table is partial and in-frame only. The sample includes under 150,000 clones, 60% to 80% of them seen just once. The data are from a study of cytomegalovirus exposure and HLA in healthy donors. Study results and caveats: Later analysis showed most CMV-associated TCR beta chains appearing HLA-restricted.

The TCR comes from a woman aged 50 to 60 in good health and CMV-seronegative. The chain links TRBV5-1 to TRBJ1-1; possibly TRBD1 for D (5 bases). Sequenced input: PBMCs. The CDR3 sequence: CASSVDGIGGTEAFF. CDR3 in DNA: TGCGCCAGCAGTGTCGATGGTATCGGGGGGACTGAAGCTTTCTTT.